This record looks at one T cell receptor beta chain sequence and its context. As yet, its antigen is unknown. This sample stems from a study of shared clonotypes between healthy human individuals. Naive-designated CD8 cells lacked CD45RO, were positively enriched for CCR7, and omitted terminally differentiated effector memory CD45RA+ cells. Findings of the study overall: A generally larger estimated richness was seen in naive subsets than in memory subsets. Shared clonotypes: roughly 4.7% naive CD4, 3% to 3.5% naive CD8, about 2.5% memory CD4, more than 0.3% memory CD8.

The germline CDR1 and CDR2 sequences are SGHRS and YFSETQ. Trimming stripped 2 bases from V and 0 bases from J, with 7 bases between. The CDR3 runs to 14 residues. The authors distributed each subset's genomic DNA evenly over several immunoSEQ plates. Libraries were prepared by immunoSEQ multiplex PCR; TCRdb keeps only in-frame clonotypes and omits some of them. In the table there are fewer than 1 million clones, 90% to 98% of which are singletons. The rearrangement joins TRBV5-1 to TRBJ2-3; D gene uncertain. The origin of this receptor is a man under 40 in good health. Sequencing used naive CD8+ T cells sorted from blood. The CDR3, as DNA: TGCGCCAGCAGCTTCCTACCTAGCACAGATACGCAGTATTTT. Its protein is CASSFLPSTDTQYF.